Listed here are 22 T cell receptor beta chains from one sample, sequenced in a study of cytomegalovirus exposure and HLA in healthy donors (dated by TCRdb to 2015 to 2018). Library preparation employed the immunoSEQ multiplex PCR assay. For the multiplex PCR, a mixture combining 60 forward primers for TCR Vbeta segments and 13 reverse primers for TCR Jbeta segments was used. As stored in TCRdb, this immuneACCESS dataset retains in-frame rearrangements with V and J assigned. A fraction of the clones does not appear; measured against another copy, unresolved V genes explain less than half of the discrepancy, and the remainder lacks a known reason. For this sample the table gives 85,000 to 100,000 clones, of which roughly 86% were detected only once. Jointly, the top ten make up about a tenth of the sample. Sequencing was done on a sample of PBMCs. Receptors were obtained from a man in his thirties or forties in good health and CMV-seropositive.

The chain is built from TRBV4-1 and TRBJ2-5; D may be TRBD1 (6 bases). The DNA end lines up better with TRBJ2-7; the J call may be wrong. The germline V gene encodes CDR1 MGHRA and CDR2 YSYEKL. The CDR3 totals 14 residues. CDR3 sequence reads: CASSPVGQLYEQYF. CDR3 nucleotide sequence: TGCGCCAGCAGCCCCGTGGGACAACTCTACGAGCAGTACTTC.

The chain has TRBV14 and TRBJ2-7, with TRBD1 matching over 10 bases. Germline V gene data show CDR1 as SGHDN and CDR2 as FVKESK. The trim removed 4 bases at V and 3 bases at J, leaving 6 bases unmatched. The CDR3 spans 15 residues. The CDR3 sequence is CASSPWGQGNYEQYF. The CDR3 nucleotides read TGTGCCAGCAGCCCTTGGGGACAGGGGAACTACGAGCAGTACTTC.

In its sample, this clone was seen once. The chain uses TRBV28 and TRBJ2-7; D gene uncertain. The germline V gene has CDR1 MDHEN and CDR2 SYDVKM. The CDR3 runs to 13 residues. With 6 bases removed from V and 3 bases from J, the gap between germline ends came to 12 bases. CDR3 sequence: CASRLTSIYEQYF. For the CDR3, the DNA is TGTGCCAGCAGACTAACCAGTATCTACGAGCAGTACTTC.

This clone was recorded a few times. The chain couples TRBV7-9 to TRBJ1-4, with TRBD1 matching 9 bases. The germline V gene encodes CDR1 SEHNR and CDR2 FQNEAQ (reference sequence). This CDR3 has 16 amino acids. The trim removed 5 bases at V and 2 bases at J, leaving 6 bases unmatched. This CDR3 is CASSRTGEDTNEKLFF. The CDR3 coding sequence is TGTGCCAGCAGCAGGACAGGGGAGGACACTAATGAAAAACTGTTTTTT.

This rearrangement joins TRBV27 to TRBJ1-1, with D tentatively TRBD1 (5 bases). Trimming pared 1 base from V and 1 base from J, leaving 7 bases between. The CDR3 has 14 residues. Per germline, CDR1 MNHEY and CDR2 SMNVEV (reference sequence). The CDR3 DNA reads TGTGCCAGCAGTTTATGGGGCTCGAACACTGAAGCTTTCTTT. Protein product: CASSLWGSNTEAFF.

V and J are TRBV27 and TRBJ2-2; the D gene is possibly TRBD2 (6 bases). The CDR3 totals 14 residues. Germline lookup yields CDR1 MNHEY and CDR2 SMNVEV (reference sequence). Trimming left V 5 bases short and J 5 bases short, with 12 bases between. This CDR3 is CASSPSGVTGELFF. The CDR3 DNA is TGTGCCAGCAGTCCCTCGGGGGTTACCGGGGAGCTGTTTTTT.

Comment on this clone: One end of the junction varies from germline; a read error may be responsible. V usage is TRBV9 and J usage is TRBJ2-1, with 9 bases lining up with TRBD2. Germline CDR1 and CDR2: SGDLS and YYNGEE. The CDR3 is made up of 16 amino acids. CDR3: CASSAGTSPEYNEQLF. The CDR3 DNA sequence: TGTGCCAGCAGCGCCGGGACTAGCCCCGAGTACAATGAGCAGCTCTTC.

This chain uses TRBV28 with TRBJ1-4; D unresolved. CDR1 is MDHEN and CDR2 is SYDVKM in the germline V gene. This CDR3 comprises 14 residues. V gave up 8 bases and J gave up 0 bases, with 10 bases separating them. For the CDR3, the DNA is TGTGCCAGCGCCTGGGCTGCAACTAATGAAAAACTGTTTTTT. It encodes CASAWAATNEKLFF.

This rearrangement joins TRBV19 to TRBJ2-5, with a weak D call TRBD1 (6 bases). Trimming took off 5 bases at V and 4 bases at J, with 20 bases between the two ends. The germline V gene has CDR1 LNHDA and CDR2 SQIVND (reference sequence). This CDR3 is 16 amino acids long. For the CDR3, the DNA is TGTGCCAGTAGTCCACAACCACAGGGTGGGCGAGAGACCCAGTACTTC. Amino acid sequence: CASSPQPQGGRETQYF.

The rearrangement joins TRBV5-4 to TRBJ2-2; 16 bases fit TRBD2. The CDR3 is 18 residues long. With 2 bases clipped from V and 5 bases from J, the junction kept 6 bases outside the gene matches. The germline gives CDR1 SGHNT, CDR2 YYREEE (reference sequence). The CDR3 is CASSFSGLAGGWTGELFF. CDR3 nucleotide sequence: TGTGCCAGCAGCTTTTCGGGACTAGCGGGAGGGTGGACCGGGGAGCTGTTTTTT.

J is TRBJ2-7 and V is TRBV27, with 7 bases identical to TRBD2. CDR1 MNHEY and CDR2 SMNVEV come from the germline V gene (reference sequence). This CDR3 region has 14 residues. The trim removed 5 bases at V and 5 bases at J, leaving 9 bases unmatched. The CDR3 bases are TGTGCCAGCAGTACCGAGCGGGACTGGAACGAGCAGTACTTC. The encoded protein is CASSTERDWNEQYF.

The chain is built from TRBV7-8 and TRBJ2-3, with D tentatively TRBD2 (6 bases). V was cut by 5 bases and J by 1 base, with 19 bases left in between. The V gene's germline CDR1 is SGHVS and CDR2 FQNEAQ. This CDR3 is built from 17 residues. The CDR3, as DNA: TGTGCCAGCAGCCCAGGGAGGAGTGTTCGGGGCACAGATACGCAGTATTTT. It yields the protein CASSPGRSVRGTDTQYF.

V gene TRBV30 combines with J gene TRBJ2-5; possible D gene TRBD2, 5 bases. This CDR3 has 14 residues. Trimming stripped 3 bases from V and 11 bases from J, with 22 bases between. CDR1 is GTSNPN and CDR2 is SVGIG in the germline V gene (reference sequence). Written as DNA, the CDR3 is TGTGCCTGGAGGGACTTCCCGGGTACTAGAGGGCAGTACTTC. This gives the protein CAWRDFPGTRGQYF.

V usage is TRBV7-9 and J usage is TRBJ2-7; D remains ambiguous. The germline V gene has CDR1 SEHNR and CDR2 FQNEAQ (reference sequence). The CDR3 is 13 residues long. Trimming stripped 2 bases from V and 5 bases from J, with 10 bases between. The CDR3 reads CASSLTVSNEQYF. CDR3 nucleotides: TGTGCCAGCAGCTTAACTGTCTCGAACGAGCAGTACTTC.

CDR3 nucleotides: TGTGCCAGCAGCGCTCAGGGACAGGGAGTAGGACCCCTCCACTTT. The encoded protein is CASSAQGQGVGPLHF. This rearrangement joins TRBV7-6 to TRBJ1-6; 9 bases match TRBD1. The CDR3 contains 15 residues. Germline loops: CDR1 SGHVS, CDR2 FNYEAQ. Trimming at V came to 5 bases and at J to 12 bases, leaving 11 bases not matched to a gene.

This rearrangement joins TRBV4-2 to TRBJ2-7; tentative D call: TRBD2 (6 bases). The CDR3 extends over 16 amino acids. Germline assignment: CDR1 LGHNA and CDR2 YNFKEQ. Deletions cut 0 bases from V and 4 bases from J, with 16 bases between. CDR3 region: CASSQDALAGRYEQYF. The CDR3 nucleotides are TGTGCCAGCAGCCAAGATGCTTTAGCAGGGAGGTACGAGCAGTACTTC.

This chain uses TRBV5-1 with TRBJ2-1; D is unclear. The germline V gene encodes CDR1 SGHRS and CDR2 YFSETQ. V lost 2 bases and J lost 2, with 11 bases in between. CDR3 length: 15 amino acids. CDR3 nucleotide sequence: TGCGCCAGCAGCTTAAGCCAGCGTACCTACAATGAGCAGTTCTTC. Translation: CASSLSQRTYNEQFF.

The rearrangement links TRBV10-3 to TRBJ2-5; 7 nucleotides match TRBD1. Matching the DNA end better, TRBJ2-7 makes the J call doubtful. The CDR3 length is 12 residues. Germline loops: CDR1 ENHRY, CDR2 SYGVKD. This CDR3 reads CAISGQGNEQYF. The CDR3, as DNA: TGTGCCATCAGTGGACAGGGCAACGAGCAGTACTTC.

This chain connects TRBV2 to TRBJ2-7; 7 nucleotides align to TRBD1. The CDR3 contains 14 residues. Germline CDR1 reads SNHLY; CDR2 reads FYNNEI. Trimming took 6 bases from V and 3 from J; bases not matched to a gene: 8. This CDR3 reads CASSKFGQDYEQYF. The CDR3 region has the DNA TGTGCCAGCAGCAAATTTGGACAGGACTACGAGCAGTACTTC.

The chain couples TRBV5-1 to TRBJ2-1; perhaps TRBD2 as D (6 bases). This CDR3 is 15 amino acids long. Germline V gene lookup returns CDR1 SGHRS and CDR2 YFSETQ. With 2 bases removed from V and 3 bases from J, the gap between germline ends came to 12 bases. CDR3 protein: CASSFGGEDYNEQFF. The CDR3 coding sequence is TGCGCCAGCAGCTTCGGAGGGGAGGACTACAATGAGCAGTTCTTC.

This chain connects TRBV5-1 to TRBJ2-3; 14 nucleotides match TRBD2. The CDR3 consists of 17 residues. J gave up 3 bases and V 6 bases, and 9 bases lay outside the gene matches. Per germline, CDR1 SGHRS and CDR2 YFSETQ. The CDR3 coding sequence is TGCGCCAGCACGCGACTAGCGGGAGGGCCTAGTACAGATACGCAGTATTTT. Translation: CASTRLAGGPSTDTQYF.

The chain employs TRBV19 and TRBJ2-1; 7 bases fit TRBD1. Germline trimming cut 5 bases from V and 3 bases from J; bases unmatched to any gene: 10. The CDR3 loop spans 16 amino acids. CDR1 is LNHDA, CDR2 SQIVND, per germline (reference sequence). CDR3 sequence: CASSPESQGFYNEQFF. The CDR3 DNA sequence: TGTGCCAGTAGTCCAGAGTCACAGGGGTTCTACAATGAGCAGTTCTTC.